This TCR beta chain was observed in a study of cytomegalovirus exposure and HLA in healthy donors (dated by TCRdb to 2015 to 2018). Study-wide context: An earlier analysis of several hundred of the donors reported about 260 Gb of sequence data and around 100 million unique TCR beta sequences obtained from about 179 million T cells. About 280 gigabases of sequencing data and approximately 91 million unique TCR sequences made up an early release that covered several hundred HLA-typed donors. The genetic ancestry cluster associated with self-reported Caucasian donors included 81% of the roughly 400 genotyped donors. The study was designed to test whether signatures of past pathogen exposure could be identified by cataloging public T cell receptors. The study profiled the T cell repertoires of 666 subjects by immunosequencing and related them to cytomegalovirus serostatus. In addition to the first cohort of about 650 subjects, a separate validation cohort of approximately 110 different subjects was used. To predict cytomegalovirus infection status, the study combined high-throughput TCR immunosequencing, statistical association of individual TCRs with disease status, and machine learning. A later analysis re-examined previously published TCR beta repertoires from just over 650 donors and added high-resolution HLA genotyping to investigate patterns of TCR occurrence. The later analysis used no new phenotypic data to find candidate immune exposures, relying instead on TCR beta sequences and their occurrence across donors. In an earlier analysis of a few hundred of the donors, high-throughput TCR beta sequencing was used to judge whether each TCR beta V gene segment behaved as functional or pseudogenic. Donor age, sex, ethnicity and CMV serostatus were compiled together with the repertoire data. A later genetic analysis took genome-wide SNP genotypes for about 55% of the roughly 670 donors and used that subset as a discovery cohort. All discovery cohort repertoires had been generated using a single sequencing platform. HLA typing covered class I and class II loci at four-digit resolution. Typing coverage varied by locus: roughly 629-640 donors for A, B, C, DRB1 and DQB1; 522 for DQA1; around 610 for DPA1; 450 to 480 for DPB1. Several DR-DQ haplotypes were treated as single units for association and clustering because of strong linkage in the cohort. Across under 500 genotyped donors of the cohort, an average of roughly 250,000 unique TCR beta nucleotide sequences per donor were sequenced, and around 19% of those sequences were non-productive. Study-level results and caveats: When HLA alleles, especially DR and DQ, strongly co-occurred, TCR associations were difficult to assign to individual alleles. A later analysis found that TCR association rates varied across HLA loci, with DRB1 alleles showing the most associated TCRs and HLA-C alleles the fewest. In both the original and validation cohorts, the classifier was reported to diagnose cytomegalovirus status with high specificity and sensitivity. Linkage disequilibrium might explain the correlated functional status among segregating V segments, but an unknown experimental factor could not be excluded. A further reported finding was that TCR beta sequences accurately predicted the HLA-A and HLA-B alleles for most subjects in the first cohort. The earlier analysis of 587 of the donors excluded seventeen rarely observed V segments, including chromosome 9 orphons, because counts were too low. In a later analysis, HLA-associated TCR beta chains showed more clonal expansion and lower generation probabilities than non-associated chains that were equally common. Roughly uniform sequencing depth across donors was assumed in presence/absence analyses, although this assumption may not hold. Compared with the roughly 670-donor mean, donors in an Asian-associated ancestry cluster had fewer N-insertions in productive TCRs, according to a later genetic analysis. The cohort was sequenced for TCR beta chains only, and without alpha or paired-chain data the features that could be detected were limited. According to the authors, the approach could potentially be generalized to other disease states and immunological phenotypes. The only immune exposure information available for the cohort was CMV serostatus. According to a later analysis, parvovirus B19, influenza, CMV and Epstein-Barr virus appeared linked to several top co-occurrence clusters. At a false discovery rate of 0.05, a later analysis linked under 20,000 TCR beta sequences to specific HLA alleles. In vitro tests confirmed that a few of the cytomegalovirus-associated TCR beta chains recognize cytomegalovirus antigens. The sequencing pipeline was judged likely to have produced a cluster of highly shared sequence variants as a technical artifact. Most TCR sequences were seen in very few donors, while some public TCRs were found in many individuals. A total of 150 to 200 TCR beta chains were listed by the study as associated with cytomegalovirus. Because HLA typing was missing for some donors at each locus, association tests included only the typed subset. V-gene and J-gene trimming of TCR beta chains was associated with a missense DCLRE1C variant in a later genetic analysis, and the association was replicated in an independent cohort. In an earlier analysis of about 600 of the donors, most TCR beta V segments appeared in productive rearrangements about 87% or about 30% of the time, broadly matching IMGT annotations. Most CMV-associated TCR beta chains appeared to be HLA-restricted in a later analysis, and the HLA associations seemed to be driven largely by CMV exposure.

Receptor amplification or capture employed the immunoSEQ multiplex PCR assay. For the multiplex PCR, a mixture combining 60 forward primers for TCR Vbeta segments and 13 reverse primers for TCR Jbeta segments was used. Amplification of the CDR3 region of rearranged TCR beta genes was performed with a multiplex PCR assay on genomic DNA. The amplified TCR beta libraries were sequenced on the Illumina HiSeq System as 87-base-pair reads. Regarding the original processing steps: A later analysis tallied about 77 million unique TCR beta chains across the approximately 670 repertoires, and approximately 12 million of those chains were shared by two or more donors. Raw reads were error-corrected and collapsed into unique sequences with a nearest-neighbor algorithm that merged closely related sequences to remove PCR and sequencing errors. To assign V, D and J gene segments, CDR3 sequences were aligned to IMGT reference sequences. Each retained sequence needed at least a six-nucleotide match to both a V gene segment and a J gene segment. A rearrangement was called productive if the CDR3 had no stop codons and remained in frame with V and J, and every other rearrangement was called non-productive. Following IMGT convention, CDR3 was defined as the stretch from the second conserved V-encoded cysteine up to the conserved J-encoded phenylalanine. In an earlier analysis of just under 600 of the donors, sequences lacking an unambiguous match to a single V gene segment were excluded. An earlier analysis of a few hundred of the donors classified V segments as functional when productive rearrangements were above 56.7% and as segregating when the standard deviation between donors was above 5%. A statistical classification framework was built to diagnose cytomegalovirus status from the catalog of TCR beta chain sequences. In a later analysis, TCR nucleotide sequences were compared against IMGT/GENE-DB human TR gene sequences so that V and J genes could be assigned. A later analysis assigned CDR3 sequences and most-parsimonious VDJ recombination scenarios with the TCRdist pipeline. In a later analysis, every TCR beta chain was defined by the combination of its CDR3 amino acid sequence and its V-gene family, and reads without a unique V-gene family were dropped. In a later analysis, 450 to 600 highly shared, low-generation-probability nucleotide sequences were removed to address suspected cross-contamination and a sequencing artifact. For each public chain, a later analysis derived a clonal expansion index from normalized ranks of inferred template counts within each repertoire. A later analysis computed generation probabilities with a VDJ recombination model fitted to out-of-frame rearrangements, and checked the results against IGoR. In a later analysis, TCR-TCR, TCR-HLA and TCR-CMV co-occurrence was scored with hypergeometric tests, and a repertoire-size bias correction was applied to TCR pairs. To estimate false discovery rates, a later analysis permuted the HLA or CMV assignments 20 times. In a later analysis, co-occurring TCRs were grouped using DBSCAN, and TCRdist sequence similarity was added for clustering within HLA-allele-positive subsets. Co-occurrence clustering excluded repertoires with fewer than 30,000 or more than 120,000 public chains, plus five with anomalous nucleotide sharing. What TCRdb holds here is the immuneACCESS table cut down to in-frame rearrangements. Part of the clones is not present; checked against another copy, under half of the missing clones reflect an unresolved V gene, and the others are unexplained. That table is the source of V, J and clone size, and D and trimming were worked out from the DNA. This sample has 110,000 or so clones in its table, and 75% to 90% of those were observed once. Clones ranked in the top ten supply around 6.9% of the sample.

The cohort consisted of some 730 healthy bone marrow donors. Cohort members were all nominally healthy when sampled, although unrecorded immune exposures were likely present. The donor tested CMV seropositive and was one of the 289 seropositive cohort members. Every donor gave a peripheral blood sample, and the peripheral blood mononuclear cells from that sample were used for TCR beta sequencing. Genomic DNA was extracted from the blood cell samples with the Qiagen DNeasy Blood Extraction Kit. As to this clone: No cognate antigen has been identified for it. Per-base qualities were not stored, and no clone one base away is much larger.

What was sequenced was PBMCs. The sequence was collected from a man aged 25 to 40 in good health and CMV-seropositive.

The CDR3 region has the sequence CASSLDERGYYEQYF. Here is the DNA: TGTGCCAGCAGCTTAGATGAGCGGGGCTACTACGAGCAGTACTTC. The rearrangement combines TRBV11-2 with TRBJ2-7; TRBD2 fits 7 bases in the junction. The CDR3 spans 15 residues, from the cysteine through the phenylalanine. The kept DNA is CDR3 alone, 45 bases in frame from the first base. Trimming accounts for 0 bases at V and 3 bases at J, while the number of junction bases matched to no gene is 5. Taken from the germline V gene, the CDR1 and CDR2 loops are SGHAT and FQNNGV.